The text below deals with one T cell receptor beta chain. This entry comes from a study of T cell changes during pregnancy in multiple sclerosis. Measured with immunoSEQ multiplex PCR; TCRdb has only the in-frame clones, and not every one. The table includes roughly 40,000 clones, around 94% detected once. The sequencing here drew on CD4+ T cells from peripheral blood mononuclear cells, taken before pregnancy. The TCR was taken from a female donor with multiple sclerosis, enrolled in a pregnancy study.

The CDR3 reads CASSIIAGGTDTQYF. CDR3 sequence (DNA): TGCGCCAGCAGCATAATAGCGGGTGGCACAGATACGCAGTATTTT. The V call is TRBV5-1, the J call TRBJ2-3, with TRBD2 matching over 7 bases. The length of the CDR3 is 15 residues. Trimming cost V 4 bases and J 1 base; bases outside gene matches: 6. Germline CDR1 SGHRS, CDR2 YFSETQ. The full variable domain, its missing parts supplied by reference TRBV5-1 and TRBJ2-3, is KAGVTQTPRYLIKTRGQQVTLSCSPISGHRSVSWYQQTPGQGLQFLFEYFSETQRNKGNFPGRFSGRQFSNSRSEMNVSTLELGDSALYLCASSIIAGGTDTQYFGPGTRLTVL.